The clone carrying this T cell receptor (beta chain) has more than one count but fewer than ten. Its cognate antigen is unknown. Indicated treatment: approximately nine-day PBMC culture with coronavirus spike peptide pools or control peptides (ViraFEST assay). With the Oncomine TCR Beta short-read assay, DNA from cultured CD4+ T cells was sequenced. One entry per CDR3 protein, called by TCRdb with MiXCR from the PCR reads. The table lists 13,000 to 15,000 distinct CDR3 sequences, about 39% of them singletons. The sample is drawn from a study of vaccination and CD4 T cells after COVID-19. The V and J ends lost 5 bases and 4 bases respectively, with 10 bases between them. This CDR3 comprises 13 residues. Germline V gives CDR1 KGHDR, CDR2 SFDVKD.

The TCR sequence derives from a human donor who had recovered from COVID-19. The sample comprised CD4+ T cells from blood, cultured in vitro. The V and J genes are TRBV24-1 and TRBJ1-1, with a tentative D call TRBD1 (5 bases). The CDR3 nucleotides are TGTGCCACCAGTGGAGAGGGGTCCACTGAAGCTTTCTTT. It translates to CATSGEGSTEAFF.